This T cell receptor beta chain was observed in a study of cytomegalovirus exposure and HLA in healthy donors. Whole-study results and caveats: Productive rates of about 87% or about 30% were seen for most TCR beta V segments in an earlier analysis.

The junction had 9 bases not matched to a gene; V was cut back by 5 bases and J by 2 bases. The length of the CDR3 is 16 residues. Germline CDR1 and CDR2: MNHNS and SASEGT. The study ran its PCR with 60 Vbeta and 13 Jbeta primers. TCRdb's table, derived via immunoSEQ multiplex PCR, lists solely in-frame clones and lacks some. The sample lists 110,000 to 150,000 clones; around 72% were seen once. This clone was observed a single time. The antigen remains unidentified. The V call is TRBV6-1, the J call TRBJ2-7, with 10 bases lining up with TRBD1. This TCR was recovered from a man aged 18 to 35 in good health and CMV-seropositive. Sample: PBMCs. CDR3 sequence reads: CASSKDRDRGTYEQYF. The CDR3 DNA reads TGTGCCAGCAGTAAAGACCGGGACAGGGGCACCTACGAGCAGTACTTC.